Sequencing of this T cell receptor beta chain was carried out in a study of shared clonotypes between healthy human individuals. The CDR3 runs to 16 residues. The germline V gene encodes CDR1 MNHNS and CDR2 SASEGT. Generated by immunoSEQ multiplex PCR, the TCRdb table keeps only in-frame clones and is missing some. The data hold about 1.4 million clones, with around 97% observed a single time. Comment on this clone: The germline gene is not matched at one end of the junction; a read error may be the cause.

The receptor was isolated from a man between 25 and 39 years old in good health. V is TRBV6-1 and J is TRBJ2-7; 12 nucleotides agree with TRBD2. Source material: naive CD4+ T cells sorted from blood. Subset defined: CD45RA+ positively selected. CDR3 residues: CASREVGLAGPYEQYF. The CDR3 bases are TGTGCCAGCAGAGAAGTAGGACTAGCGGGGCCCTACGAGCAGTACTTC.